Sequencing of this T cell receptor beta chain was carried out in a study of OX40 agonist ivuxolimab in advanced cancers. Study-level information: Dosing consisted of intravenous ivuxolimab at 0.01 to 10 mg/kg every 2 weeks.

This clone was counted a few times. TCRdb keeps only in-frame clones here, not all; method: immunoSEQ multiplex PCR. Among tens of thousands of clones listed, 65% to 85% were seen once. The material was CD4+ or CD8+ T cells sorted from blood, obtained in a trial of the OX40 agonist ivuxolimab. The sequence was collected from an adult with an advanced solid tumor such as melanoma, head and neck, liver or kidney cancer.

The CDR3 DNA is TGCGCCAGCAGCCCCCATAGGGGTCCTGAAGCTTTCTTT. The encoded protein is CASSPHRGPEAFF. The chain employs TRBV5-1 and TRBJ1-1; D perhaps matches TRBD1 (5 bases). Germline V lookup: CDR1 SGHRS, CDR2 YFSETQ. V lost 4 bases, J lost 6 bases, and 13 bases lay in between. CDR3 length: 13 amino acids.